Each of the 20 T cell receptor beta chains below was sequenced from the same sample in a study of CD8 T cells in Susac syndrome. RNA, at about 0.45 to 1 ug, was reverse transcribed with random hexamers. One entry per CDR3 protein results from TCRdb running MiXCR on the immunoSEQ multiplex PCR reads. Counted here are more than 100,000 distinct CDR3 sequences, 90% to 95% occurring once; the ten biggest clones make up more than 0.095%. The sequenced sample consisted of CD4+ T cells from PBMCs. Source of these receptors: a human donor in good health.

CDR3 bases: TGTGCCATCAGTGCCCAGCGGGAGACCCAGTACTTC. It encodes CAISAQRETQYF. V gene TRBV10-3 combines with J gene TRBJ2-5; TRBD2 is a possible D gene (5 bases). This CDR3 contains 12 residues. From germline, CDR1 is ENHRY and CDR2 SYGVKD. Trimming cost V 4 bases and J 5 bases, with 8 bases left between them.

The chain carries TRBV12-3 or TRBV12-4 and TRBJ2-7; 7 nucleotides line up with TRBD1. Trimming took 6 bases from V and 0 from J; bases not matched to a gene: 2. This CDR3 has 13 amino acids. The CDR3 coding sequence is TGTGCCAGCAGGGGACAGACCTCCTACGAGCAGTACTTC. It translates to CASRGQTSYEQYF.

J is TRBJ2-7 and V is TRBV3-1; 8 bases agree with TRBD2. There are 17 residues in the CDR3. V shed 2 bases, J shed 8 bases, and the junction held 17 bases outside the gene matches. Germline V CDR1 and CDR2: LGHDT, YNNKEL (reference sequence). This CDR3 reads CASSQSAGGNLAGKQYF. The CDR3, as DNA: TGTGCCAGCAGCCAAAGCGCGGGAGGTAACCTTGCCGGGAAGCAGTACTTC.

The genes are TRBV29-1 and TRBJ1-1; 8 bases agree with TRBD1. CDR3 length: 15 amino acids. The germline V gene has CDR1 SQVTM and CDR2 ANQGSEA. V lost 3 bases, J lost 5 bases, and 11 bases stayed unmatched. This CDR3 reads CSVEGGSRGQTEAFF. In nucleotides, the CDR3 is TGCAGCGTTGAGGGGGGAAGCAGGGGGCAAACTGAAGCTTTCTTT.

This sequence joins TRBV27 and TRBJ2-2; D perhaps matches TRBD1 (6 bases). CDR1 is MNHEY and CDR2 is SMNVEV in the germline V gene (reference sequence). Trimming took 5 bases from V and 3 from J, leaving 10 bases between them. The CDR3 is made up of 14 amino acids. In DNA form, the CDR3 reads TGTGCCAGCAGTAGATACAGGGACACCGGGGAGCTGTTTTTT. It is translated as CASSRYRDTGELFF.

The V call is TRBV15, the J call TRBJ1-1; weak D call: TRBD1 (5 bases). Deletions cut 1 base from V and 11 bases from J, with 11 bases between. This CDR3 spans 12 amino acids. Germline assignment: CDR1 LNHNV and CDR2 YYDKDF (reference sequence). This CDR3 is CATSRGVGTAFF. CDR3 bases: TGTGCCACCAGCAGAGGGGTGGGGACGGCTTTCTTT.

The chain joins TRBV5-1 to TRBJ2-1; 7 bases map to TRBD1. The CDR3 runs to 14 residues. CDR1 and CDR2 (germline): SGHRS, YFSETQ. Losses at the gene ends were 5 bases for V and 2 bases for J; bases not matched to a gene: 4. The CDR3 loop reads CASSRGQTYNEQFF. DNA of the CDR3: TGCGCCAGCAGTAGGGGACAGACCTACAATGAGCAGTTCTTC.

The rearrangement joins TRBV29-1 to TRBJ2-7, with a weak D call TRBD1 (5 bases). The CDR3 sequence is 15 residues long. Germline values: CDR1 SQVTM, CDR2 ANQGSEA. V shed 0 bases and J shed 2 bases, with 14 bases lying between them. The CDR3 region is CSVEETRKGAYEQYF. Here the CDR3 DNA reads TGCAGCGTTGAAGAAACCAGAAAAGGGGCCTACGAGCAGTACTTC.

The chain carries TRBV7-2 and TRBJ1-5, with D maybe TRBD1 (5 bases). Germline V gene lookup returns CDR1 SGHTA and CDR2 FQGNSA. The germline V and J ends were trimmed by 7 bases and 6 bases, with 16 bases remaining between them. The CDR3 sequence is 14 residues long. The CDR3 nucleotides read TGTGCCAGCACCCCCTGGGGGGGTATTCAGCCCCAGCATTTT. It specifies CASTPWGGIQPQHF.

The rearrangement links TRBV29-1 to TRBJ2-3; D uncertain. Germline loops: CDR1 SQVTM, CDR2 ANQGSEA. This CDR3 spans 12 amino acids. V was trimmed by 2 bases and J by 3 bases, leaving 6 bases between them. CDR3 protein: CSVEKGTDTQYF. The CDR3 DNA sequence: TGCAGCGTTGAAAAGGGTACAGATACGCAGTATTTT.

V gene TRBV4-2 combines with J gene TRBJ2-5, with 10 bases lining up with TRBD2. V was pared by 5 bases and J by 5 bases, with 8 bases of the junction left unmatched. Germline CDR1 LGHNA, CDR2 YNFKEQ. There are 15 residues in the CDR3. The CDR3: CASSSQREGGETQYF. The CDR3 nucleotides are TGTGCCAGCAGCTCCCAGCGGGAGGGTGGCGAGACCCAGTACTTC.

The V call is TRBV28, the J call TRBJ1-1; 9 positions agree with TRBD1. The CDR3 length is 14 residues. Germline lookup yields CDR1 MDHEN and CDR2 SYDVKM. V trimming: 6 bases; J trimming: 1 base; junction bases outside the gene matches: 3. The CDR3 region has the DNA TGTGCCAGCAGACAGACAGGGGGGAACACTGAAGCTTTCTTT. Its protein is CASRQTGGNTEAFF.

This clonotype was observed once. The CDR3 region is CASSLRAEAFF. The CDR3 coding sequence is TGTGCCAGCAGCTTAAGGGCTGAAGCTTTCTTT. The chain joins TRBV11-2 to TRBJ1-1; D is undetermined. Germline-derived CDR1 and CDR2 are SGHAT and FQNNGV. Trimming removed 2 bases at V and 6 bases at J, with 4 bases between. The CDR3 spans 11 residues.

The V and J genes are TRBV28 and TRBJ2-7; no definite D call. Trimming removed 3 bases at V and 3 bases at J, with 6 bases between. The germline V gene encodes CDR1 MDHEN and CDR2 SYDVKM. This CDR3 has 12 residues. The CDR3 sequence is CASSFSVYEQYF. The CDR3 coding sequence is TGTGCCAGCAGTTTTTCCGTCTACGAGCAGTACTTC.

The gene calls are TRBV2 and TRBJ1-2; weak D call: TRBD1 (5 bases). This CDR3 region has 14 residues. Trimming removed 4 bases at V and 7 bases at J, with 16 bases between. Germline values: CDR1 SNHLY, CDR2 FYNNEI. This CDR3 is CASSAGERVLGYTF. The CDR3 DNA is TGTGCCAGCAGTGCGGGGGAACGGGTCCTTGGCTACACCTTC.

The sample holds one count of this clonotype. This chain joins TRBV3-1 and TRBJ2-6, with unresolved D. Trimming shortened V by 0 bases and J by 12 bases, and 6 bases separated the two germline ends. Germline loops: CDR1 LGHDT, CDR2 YNNKEL (reference sequence). This CDR3 has 12 residues. This CDR3 is CASSQEGRVLTF. In nucleotides, the CDR3 is TGTGCCAGCAGCCAAGAGGGTCGCGTCCTGACTTTC.

This clonotype was detected only once. The gene calls are TRBV7-2 and TRBJ2-3; TRBD2 is a possible D gene (6 bases). The CDR3 is made up of 14 amino acids. CDR1 and CDR2 (germline): SGHTA, FQGNSA. V lost 4 bases, J lost 5 bases, and 13 bases lay in between. The CDR3 sequence: CASSSRRGEDTQYF. The DNA for the CDR3 is TGTGCCAGCAGCTCCAGGAGGGGAGAAGATACGCAGTATTTT.

CDR3 DNA: TGTGCCAGCAGCCGATACAGGGGCGAGCAGTACTTC. Translating it yields CASSRYRGEQYF. The chain couples TRBV5-6 to TRBJ2-7; TRBD1 matches 7 bases. There are 12 residues in the CDR3. The V gene end was trimmed by 4 bases and the J gene end by 6 bases; junction bases not matched to a gene: 4. Germline loops: CDR1 SGHDT, CDR2 YYEEEE. The full variable domain, in which reference TRBV5-6 and TRBJ2-7 provide the parts outside the CDR3, is DAGVTQSPTHLIKTRGQQVTLRCSPKSGHDTVSWYQQALGQGPQFIFQYYEEEERQRGNFPDRFSGHQFPNYSSELNVNALLLGDSALYLCASSRYRGEQYFGPGTRLTVT.

The gene calls are TRBV7-9 and TRBJ2-2, with 8 bases identical to TRBD1. This CDR3 has 15 amino acids. Unmatched junction bases numbered 8, after V lost 5 bases and J lost 6 bases. The germline V gene encodes CDR1 SEHNR and CDR2 FQNEAQ (reference sequence). The CDR3 is CASSAAGTGAGELFF. Written as DNA, the CDR3 is TGTGCCAGCAGCGCGGCCGGGACAGGAGCCGGGGAGCTGTTTTTT.

This clonotype was found once. This chain links TRBV5-1 with TRBJ1-1; 7 bases align to TRBD1. Germline V lookup: CDR1 SGHRS, CDR2 YFSETQ. V lost 3 bases and J lost 0; bases outside the gene matches: 2. This CDR3 region has 14 residues. The CDR3 is CASSSGQLNTEAFF. Written as DNA, the CDR3 is TGCGCCAGCAGCTCGGGACAGTTGAACACTGAAGCTTTCTTT. Filled out from reference TRBV5-1 and TRBJ1-1, the complete variable domain reads KAGVTQTPRYLIKTRGQQVTLSCSPISGHRSVSWYQQTPGQGLQFLFEYFSETQRNKGNFPGRFSGRQFSNSRSEMNVSTLELGDSALYLCASSSGQLNTEAFFGQGTRLTVV.